This T cell receptor beta chain came from a study of blood T cell repertoires in COVID-19. Study-level information: Nucleic acid was either cDNA or gDNA, and it came from T cells, B-cell-depleted T cells, or PBMCs.

CDR3 length equals 12 residues. From germline, CDR1 is MNHEY and CDR2 SVGAGI. Losses at the gene ends were 11 bases for V and 7 bases for J; bases not matched to a gene: 9. TCRdb keeps only in-frame clones here, not all; method: immunoSEQ multiplex PCR. The repertoire holds approximately 80,000 clones, with less than 85% as singletons. The source is a man aged 70 or older with active or convalescent COVID-19. This chain uses TRBV6-5 with TRBJ2-7; the match to TRBD1 covers 9 bases. The specimen was peripheral blood. The CDR3 spells CASGTGSQEQYF. Here the CDR3 DNA reads TGTGCCTCCGGGACAGGGTCCCAGGAGCAGTACTTC.